This T cell receptor beta chain was identified in a study of OX40 agonist ivuxolimab in advanced cancers. Overall study: Ivuxolimab is a fully human IgG2 antibody that activates OX40 (CD134). Head and neck, renal cell, melanoma or hepatocellular carcinoma were the cancers that dose-escalation patients had. Whole-study results and caveats: Researchers did not establish what antigens the expanded peripheral T cells target.

The table came from immunoSEQ multiplex PCR; TCRdb's copy has only in-frame clones and leaves some out. The sample consists of under 85,000 clones, around 88% of them appearing once. Sampling times: baseline, cycle 4 day 1, cycle 7 day 1. This clone was seen once. Its antigen remains unknown. Germline loops: CDR1 MNHEY, CDR2 SVGAGI. The V gene lost 7 bases and the J gene lost 2 bases, with 14 bases spanning the gap. The CDR3 spans 14 residues. This sequence was found in an adult with an advanced solid tumor such as melanoma, head and neck, liver or kidney cancer. The sequenced sample was CD4+ or CD8+ T cells sorted from blood, obtained in a trial of the OX40 agonist ivuxolimab. This chain links TRBV6-5 with TRBJ1-1; D is possibly TRBD1 (5 bases). This CDR3 is CASTQGTDNTEAFF. In nucleotides, the CDR3 is TGTGCCAGCACTCAAGGGACGGATAACACTGAAGCTTTCTTT.